The entry below describes one TCR beta chain. Its target is unknown. With a much larger clone just one base away, this may be a read error. The entry originates in a study of blood T cells in healthy people across ages. Findings and caveats of the study: Older age coincided with a roughly linear decline in TCR beta diversity per million T cells.

Primers used in a second PCR of roughly 6 to 12 cycles were a sample-barcoded 5' primer and a J-beta primer mix. Each cDNA molecule was tagged by a template-switch adaptor with 12 random nucleotides. TCRdb reanalysed the 5' RACE reads using MiXCR and keeps one entry per CDR3 protein. The data contain under 2 million distinct CDR3 sequences, around 35% of them singletons. Total RNA, at least 5 micrograms per sample, was extracted from PBMCs. The CDR3 contains 12 residues. Germline V gene data show CDR1 as ENHRY and CDR2 as SYGVKD. This clonotype was obtained from a woman aged 25 to 45 in good health. The V and J genes are TRBV10-3 and TRBJ2-3; D not certain. Specimen: blood. Written as DNA, the CDR3 is TGTGCCATCAGTGTGACCACAGATGCGCAGTATTTT. Translating it yields CAISVTTDAQYF.